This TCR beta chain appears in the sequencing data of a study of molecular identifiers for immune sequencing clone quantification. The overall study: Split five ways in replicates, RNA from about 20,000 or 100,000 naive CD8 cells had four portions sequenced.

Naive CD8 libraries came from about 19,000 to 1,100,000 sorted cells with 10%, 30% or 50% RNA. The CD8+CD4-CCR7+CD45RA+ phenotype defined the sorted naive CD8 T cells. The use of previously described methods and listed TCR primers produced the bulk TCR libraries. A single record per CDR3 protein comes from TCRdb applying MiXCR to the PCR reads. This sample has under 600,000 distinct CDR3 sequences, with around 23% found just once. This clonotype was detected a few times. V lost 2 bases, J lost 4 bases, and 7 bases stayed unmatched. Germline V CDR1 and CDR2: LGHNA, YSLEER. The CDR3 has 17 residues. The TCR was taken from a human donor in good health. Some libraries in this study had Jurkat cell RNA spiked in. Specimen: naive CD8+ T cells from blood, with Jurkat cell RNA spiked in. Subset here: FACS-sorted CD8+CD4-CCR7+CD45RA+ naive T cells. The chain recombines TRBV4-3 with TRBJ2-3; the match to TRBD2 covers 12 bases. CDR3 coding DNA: TGCGCCAGCAGCCAACAACCTACTAGCGGGGGGTCAGATACGCAGTATTTT. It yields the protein CASSQQPTSGGSDTQYF.